The entry below describes one T cell receptor (beta chain). Its cognate antigen is unknown. Sorted regulatory T cells were CD4-positive, CD25-high and CD127-low or negative. This record belongs to a study of B cell selection in AIRE deficiency. Broader study findings: CDR3s were shorter in shared Treg sequences, reflecting few non-templated nucleotide insertions. In TCRBV usage, CDR3 length and diversity, patient Tconv and Treg cells matched healthy donors. Approximately 29% of healthy-shared Treg TCRbeta sequences appeared in patient Tconv cells.

In the study's own analysis: Around 56,000 patient and some 97,000 healthy donor TCRbeta sequences came from Tregs. Profiled with immunoSEQ multiplex PCR; TCRdb holds only in-frame clones, not every one. That table supplies the V and J calls and clone size; D and trimming were determined from the DNA. The repertoire has about 21,000 clones, around 93% of them found once; the top ten carry roughly 2%. The V gene's germline CDR1 is MNHEY and CDR2 SVGAGI. The CDR3 is 14 amino acids. V was pared by 0 bases and J by 15 bases, with 18 bases between. The source is a human donor with AIRE deficiency. Material for sequencing was Tregs sorted from PBMCs. The V and J genes are TRBV6-5 and TRBJ1-5; a possible D gene is TRBD1 (6 bases). For the CDR3, the DNA is TGTGCCAGCAGTTACTCAACTCGGGACACGGTAATGCATTTT. It is translated as CASSYSTRDTVMHF.